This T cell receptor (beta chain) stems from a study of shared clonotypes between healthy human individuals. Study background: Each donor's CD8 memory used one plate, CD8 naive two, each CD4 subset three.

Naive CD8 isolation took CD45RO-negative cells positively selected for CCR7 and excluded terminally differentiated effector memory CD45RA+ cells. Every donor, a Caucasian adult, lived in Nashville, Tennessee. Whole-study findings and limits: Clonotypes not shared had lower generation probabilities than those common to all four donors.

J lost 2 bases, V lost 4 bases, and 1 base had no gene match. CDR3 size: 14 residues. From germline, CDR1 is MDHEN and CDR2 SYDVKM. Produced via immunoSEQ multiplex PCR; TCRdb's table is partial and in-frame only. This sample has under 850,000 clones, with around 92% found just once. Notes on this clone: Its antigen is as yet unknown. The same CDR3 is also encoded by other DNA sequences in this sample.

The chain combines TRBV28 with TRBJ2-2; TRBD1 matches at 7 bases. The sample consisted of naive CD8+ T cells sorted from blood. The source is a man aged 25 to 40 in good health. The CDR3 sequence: CASSWTGNTGELFF. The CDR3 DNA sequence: TGTGCCAGCAGTTGGACAGGAAACACCGGGGAGCTGTTTTTT.